A selection of T cell receptor beta chains follows, all from one sample in a study of blood T cell repertoires in COVID-19. Produced via immunoSEQ multiplex PCR; TCRdb's table is partial and in-frame only. Among about 75,000 clones listed, more than 75% were seen once. Sequenced: peripheral blood. These receptors were taken from a human donor in a cohort sampled during active COVID-19. The CDR3 runs from the conserved cysteine through the conserved F or W. D genes are given only for firm matches. Expanded clones are given a class, and other clones once, few, many or no size at all.

clone size,J gene,D gene,V gene,CDR3 protein,CDR3 DNA
once,TRBJ1-5,.,TRBV7-9,CASSLGGYGNQPQHF,TGTGCCAGCAGCTTAGGAGGTTATGGCAATCAGCCCCAGCATTTT
.,TRBJ1-3,.,TRBV11-2,CASSLGHGSGNTIYF,TGTGCCAGCAGCTTAGGACACGGCTCTGGAAACACCATATATTTT
once,TRBJ1-1,TRBD1,TRBV2,CASSFNSAGGNSEAFF,TGTGCCAGCAGCTTCAATTCGGCAGGGGGTAATAGTGAAGCTTTCTTT
.,TRBJ1-4,.,TRBV27,CAFRGSTNEKLFF,TGTGCCTTCAGAGGGTCGACTAATGAAAAACTGTTTTTT
.,TRBJ2-1,.,TRBV28,CASSTTGNNEQFF,TGTGCCAGCAGTACGACAGGTAACAATGAGCAGTTCTTC
.,TRBJ2-5,.,TRBV18,CASSPLRIDQETQYF,TGTGCCAGCTCACCGTTGCGTATCGATCAAGAGACCCAGTACTTC
.,TRBJ1-6,TRBD1,TRBV3-1/TRBV3-2,CASSRTNRGGKPNSPLHF,TGTGCCAGCAGCCGGACAAACAGGGGGGGTAAACCCAATTCACCCCTCCACTTT
once,TRBJ2-3,TRBD1,TRBV6-5,CASSPDRVKTDTQYF,TGTGCCAGCAGTCCCGACAGGGTCAAAACAGATACGCAGTATTTT
.,TRBJ1-1,.,TRBV30,CAWTKVAGRRTEAFF,TGTGCCTGGACCAAAGTCGCGGGACGTCGGACTGAAGCTTTCTTT
.,TRBJ2-7,.,TRBV5-1,CASSLGGVPSYEQYF,TGCGCCAGCAGCTTGGGGGGGGTCCCCTCCTACGAGCAGTACTTC